This T cell receptor beta chain was retrieved from a study of control samples from healthy donors and cancer patients (TCRdb year 2020). The germline V gene supplies CDR1 SGDLS and CDR2 YYNGEE. The CDR3 starts with the cysteine, ends with the phenylalanine, and has 19 residues. The DNA shown is the 57-base CDR3, in frame from base 1. At the junction V is shortened by 4 bases and J by 0 bases; bases outside the gene matches: 15. With regard to this clone: No antigen is known for it. Base qualities are not recorded, but no much larger clone differs from it by a single base.

Library preparation employed the immunoSEQ multiplex PCR assay. Here the immuneACCESS table is served through TCRdb, limited to in-frame sequences with V and J called. Missing clones are a known gap in these copies; in checked studies unresolved V genes cover under half, and the rest lacks a known reason. This sample is represented by more than 70,000 clones; just under 90% of them were singletons. In total, the top ten clones hold around 20% of the sample. The V gene is TRBV9 and the J gene is TRBJ2-3; 9 central bases correspond to TRBD1. The clonotype originates from a man aged 60 to 75 with lung cancer. Sequencing input: PBMCs. The CDR3 region has the sequence CASSSTPGQGWRSTDTQYF. The nucleotide sequence reads TGTGCCAGCAGCTCCACTCCGGGACAGGGCTGGAGGAGCACAGATACGCAGTATTTT.